This paragraph covers one TCR beta chain sequence. This entry belongs to a study of graft-versus-host responses after intestinal transplantation. Processed graft tissue released its intraepithelial and lamina propria lymphocytes. Only in-frame clones appear in the TCRdb table, and some are missing; sequencing was by immunoSEQ multiplex PCR. The sample lists just under 6,500 clones; around 82% were seen once. Source: ileum tissue, taken 300 to 320 days after intestinal transplant. The clonotype was recovered from a human patient who received an intestinal transplant, so some T cells may come from the graft donor.

CDR3 nucleotides: TGTGCCAGCAGTGACGGGACTAGCGGGGGGGCAGATACGCAGTATTTT. This sequence encodes CASSDGTSGGADTQYF. V and J are TRBV6-4 and TRBJ2-3; 16 bases fit TRBD2. V shed 2 bases, J shed 4 bases, and the junction held 0 bases outside the gene matches. Germline V gives CDR1 MRHNA, CDR2 SNTAGT. This CDR3 has 16 amino acids.